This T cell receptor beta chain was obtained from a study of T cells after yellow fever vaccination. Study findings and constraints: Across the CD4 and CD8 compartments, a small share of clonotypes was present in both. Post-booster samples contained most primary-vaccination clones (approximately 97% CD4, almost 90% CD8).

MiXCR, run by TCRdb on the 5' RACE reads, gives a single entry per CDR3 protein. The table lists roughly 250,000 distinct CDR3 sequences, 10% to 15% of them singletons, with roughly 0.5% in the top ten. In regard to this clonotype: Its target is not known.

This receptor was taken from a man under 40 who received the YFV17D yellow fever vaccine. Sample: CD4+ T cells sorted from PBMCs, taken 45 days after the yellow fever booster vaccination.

The CDR3 DNA reads TGTGCCAGGCGACCTAGGGGTGGCTATGGCTACACCTTC. This encodes CARRPRGGYGYTF. V is TRBV5-4 and J is TRBJ1-2; D perhaps matches TRBD1 (5 bases). V lost 8 bases and J 4 bases, leaving 15 bases between the germline ends. The CDR3 extends over 13 amino acids. CDR1 is SGHNT, CDR2 YYREEE, per germline (reference sequence).